The 29 T cell receptor beta chains reported below all come from one sample, sequenced in a study of shared clonotypes between healthy human individuals. TCRdb keeps only in-frame clones here, not all; method: immunoSEQ multiplex PCR. The table has more than 400,000 clones, more than 75% seen once; the top ten hold more than 10%. The sample was PBMCs. The receptors here all came from a woman aged 35 to 49 in good health. Some clones in this sample may be carry-over from other donors' samples.

Only a few counts were recorded for this clone. In nucleotides, the CDR3 is TGCAGCGTTGAGAAGGACTCCTACAATGAGCAGTTCTTC. As protein: CSVEKDSYNEQFF. V usage is TRBV29-1 and J usage is TRBJ2-1, with unresolved D. CDR3 length: 13 residues. Germline CDR1 SQVTM, CDR2 ANQGSEA. The V and J ends lost 3 bases and 0 bases respectively, with 6 bases between them.

With regard to this clone: Other DNA sequences in the same sample also yield this CDR3. V and J are TRBV19 and TRBJ1-5; 7 bases are a match to TRBD1. Germline V lookup: CDR1 LNHDA, CDR2 SQIVND (reference sequence). This CDR3 is built from 13 residues. V lost 6 bases, J lost 5 bases, and 4 bases stayed unmatched. Here the CDR3 reads CASSPDRDQPQHF. The CDR3 nucleotides read TGTGCCAGTAGCCCAGACAGGGATCAGCCCCAGCATTTT.

This clone has only a few counts. The chain recombines TRBV21-1 with TRBJ1-5; the D call TRBD1 from the table was never checked on the DNA. TRBV21-1 is a listed pseudogene. CDR3 length: 14 residues. The CDR3 spells CASSRASSNQPQHF. The CDR3 coding sequence is TGTGCCAGCAGCAGGGCGAGTAGCAATCAGCCCCAGCATTTT.

The chain has TRBV18 and TRBJ1-1, with 7 positions matching TRBD1. Germline-derived CDR1 and CDR2 are KGHSH and LQKENI. The CDR3 length is 14 residues. V was pared by 5 bases and J by 0 bases, with 3 bases of the junction left unmatched. CDR3 coding DNA: TGTGCCAGCTCAGGGACAGTTATGAACACTGAAGCTTTCTTT. It yields the protein CASSGTVMNTEAFF. Full variable domain (outside the CDR3, taken from reference TRBV18 and TRBJ1-1): NAGVMQNPRHLVRRRGQEARLRCSPMKGHSHVYWYRQLPEEGLKFMVYLQKENIIDESGMPKERFSAEFPKEGPSILRIQQVVRGDSAAYFCASSGTVMNTEAFFGQGTRLTVV.

This chain joins TRBV7-3 and TRBJ2-1; the match to TRBD2 covers 7 bases. The CDR3 extends over 13 amino acids. From germline, CDR1 is SGHTA and CDR2 FQGTGA. V shed 3 bases, J shed 10 bases, and the junction held 6 bases outside the gene matches. For the CDR3, the DNA is TGTGCCAGCAGCTTGATTCTCGGGGGGGAGCAGTTCTTC. As protein: CASSLILGGEQFF. Based on the CDR3 plus reference TRBV7-3 and TRBJ2-1, the full variable domain is GAGVSQTPSNKVTEKGKYVELRCDPISGHTALYWYRQSLGQGPEFLIYFQGTGAADDSGLPNDRFFAVRPEGSVSTLKIQRTERGDSAVYLCASSLILGGEQFFGPGTRLTVL.

The J gene is TRBJ2-7, the V gene TRBV6-6, with D possibly being TRBD1 (5 bases). The germline gives CDR1 MNHNY, CDR2 SVGAGI (reference sequence). The CDR3 is 14 residues long. Trimming left V 5 bases short and J 2 bases short, with 13 bases between. This CDR3 reads CASSRSGQPYEQYF. For the CDR3, the DNA is TGTGCCAGCAGTAGGTCAGGGCAGCCCTACGAGCAGTACTTC.

The V and J genes are TRBV4-2 and TRBJ2-5; 9 positions agree with TRBD2. The trim removed 1 base at V and 3 bases at J, leaving 0 bases unmatched. The CDR3 spans 14 residues. CDR1 is LGHNA, CDR2 YNFKEQ, per germline. This CDR3 is CASSQVAGEETQYF. CDR3 in DNA: TGTGCCAGCAGCCAAGTAGCGGGAGAAGAGACCCAGTACTTC.

V and J are TRBV5-1 and TRBJ2-5; D unclear. The CDR3 contains 13 residues. Germline lookup yields CDR1 SGHRS and CDR2 YFSETQ. The V and J ends lost 0 bases and 13 bases respectively, with 16 bases between them. CDR3 sequence (DNA): TGCGCCAGCAGCTTGGGACCAGGCCACGAGCTGTACTTC. The encoded protein is CASSLGPGHELYF.

J is TRBJ1-4 and V is TRBV5-1, with D unclear. Trimming stripped 0 bases from V and 6 bases from J, with 6 bases between. Germline assignment: CDR1 SGHRS and CDR2 YFSETQ. There are 13 residues in the CDR3. This chain's CDR3 is CASSLGSYEKLFF. The CDR3 DNA sequence: TGCGCCAGCAGCTTGGGGTCCTATGAAAAACTGTTTTTT.

The rearrangement links TRBV11-1 to TRBJ2-3; no firm D call. Trimming left V 0 bases short and J 5 bases short, with 6 bases between. Germline CDR1 and CDR2: SGHAT and FQDESV (reference sequence). The CDR3 consists of 13 residues. The CDR3 spells CASSLARLDTQYF. The CDR3, as DNA: TGTGCCAGCAGCTTAGCGCGGCTAGATACGCAGTATTTT.

The chain has TRBV2 and TRBJ1-6; 12 bases fit TRBD1. The ends lost 3 bases at V and 8 bases at J; junction bases unmatched: 14. The CDR3 is 19 residues long. CDR1 is SNHLY, CDR2 FYNNEI, per germline. DNA of the CDR3: TGTGCCAGCAGTGACCCGGGACAGGGGGCGTCAAAGATCGATTCACCCCTCCACTTT. Residues: CASSDPGQGASKIDSPLHF. The variable domain in full, with the rest retrieved from reference TRBV2 and TRBJ1-6, is EPEVTQTPSHQVTQMGQEVILRCVPISNHLYFYWYRQILGQKVEFLVSFYNNEISEKSEIFDDQFSVERPDGSNFTLKIRSTKLEDSAMYFCASSDPGQGASKIDSPLHFGNGTRLTVT.

This clone has a handful of counts. V gene TRBV7-2 combines with J gene TRBJ2-3; D may be TRBD1 or TRBD2 (5 bases each). With 5 bases removed from V and 1 base from J, the gap between germline ends came to 10 bases. Germline values: CDR1 SGHTA, CDR2 FQGNSA. The CDR3 sequence is 14 residues long. The CDR3 loop reads CASSPPGRTDTQYF. The CDR3 region has the DNA TGTGCCAGCAGCCCCCCGGGGCGCACAGATACGCAGTATTTT. The variable domain in full, with the rest retrieved from reference TRBV7-2 and TRBJ2-3, is GAGVSQSPSNKVTEKGKDVELRCDPISGHTALYWYRQSLGQGLEFLIYFQGNSAPDKSGLPSDRFSAERTGGSVSTLTIQRTQQEDSAVYLCASSPPGRTDTQYFGPGTRLTVL.

This CDR3 is CASSQVSLSTGELFF. Written as DNA, the CDR3 is TGCGCCAGCAGCCAAGTCTCACTCTCCACCGGGGAGCTGTTTTTT. The rearrangement uses TRBV4-1 and TRBJ2-2; D not resolved. CDR3 size: 15 residues. V lost 1 base to trimming and J lost 4 bases, with 10 bases between them. From germline, CDR1 is MGHRA and CDR2 YSYEKL.

To note about this clone: This may arise from a read error, as a much more abundant clone is one base away. The genes are TRBV5-1 and TRBJ2-4, with D perhaps being TRBD1 or TRBD2 (5 bases each). V lost 1 base to trimming and J lost 4 bases, with 9 bases between them. This CDR3 is built from 14 residues. Germline assignment: CDR1 SGHRS and CDR2 YFSETQ. The CDR3 nucleotides read TGCGCCAGCAGCTTGCGGGGCAAAAAAAACATTCAGTACTTC. It codes for CASSLRGKKNIQYF. The full variable domain, in which reference TRBV5-1 and TRBJ2-4 provide the parts outside the CDR3, is KAGVTQTPRYLIKTRGQQVTLSCSPISGHRSVSWYQQTPGQGLQFLFEYFSETQRNKGNFPGRFSGRQFSNSRSEMNVSTLELGDSALYLCASSLRGKKNIQYFGAGTRLSVL.

This sequence joins TRBV4-1 and TRBJ1-2; 11 nucleotides agree with TRBD1. The germline CDR1 and CDR2 sequences are MGHRA and YSYEKL. V shed 3 bases and J 6 bases; nucleotides not matched to a gene: 9. The CDR3 consists of 16 residues. The CDR3 nucleotides are TGCGCCAGCAGCCAGCCCCGGACAGGGGGCAGAGATGGCTACACCTTC. It is translated as CASSQPRTGGRDGYTF.

The chain carries TRBV10-1 and TRBJ1-1; 7 bases agree with TRBD1. The CDR3 is 13 residues long. The junction had 6 bases not matched to a gene; V was cut back by 10 bases and J by 1 base. Germline V CDR1 and CDR2: WNHNN, SYGVQD (reference sequence). The CDR3 is CATPTGKNTEAFF. In DNA, the CDR3 is TGCGCCACCCCGACAGGGAAGAACACTGAAGCTTTCTTT.

CDR3 in amino acids: CASRVKTGQDTGELFF. The CDR3 DNA reads TGTGCCAGCAGGGTAAAAACAGGGCAGGACACCGGGGAGCTGTTTTTT. The gene calls are TRBV7-8 and TRBJ2-2, with a tentative D call TRBD1 (6 bases). Trimming pared 6 bases from V and 3 bases from J, leaving 17 bases between. The CDR3 totals 16 residues. Germline V gene data show CDR1 as SGHVS and CDR2 as FQNEAQ. The variable domain in full, with the rest retrieved from reference TRBV7-8 and TRBJ2-2, is GAGVSQSPRYKVAKRGQDVALRCDPISGHVSLFWYQQALGQGPEFLTYFQNEAQLDKSGLPSDRFFAERPEGSVSTLKIQRTQQEDSAVYLCASRVKTGQDTGELFFGEGSRLTVL.

The J gene is TRBJ1-1, the V gene TRBV7-9; 7 bases agree with TRBD1. Looked up from germline, CDR1 is SEHNR and CDR2 is FQNEAQ (reference sequence). The CDR3 covers 13 residues. V was clipped by 4 bases and J by 4 bases; unmatched bases: 3. The CDR3 is CASSSPGGTEAFF. The CDR3 DNA is TGTGCCAGCAGCTCCCCAGGGGGCACTGAAGCTTTCTTT.

The rearrangement uses TRBV28 and TRBJ2-7; 11 bases are shared with TRBD2. The trim removed 5 bases at V and 5 bases at J, leaving 5 bases unmatched. Germline values: CDR1 MDHEN, CDR2 SYDVKM. The CDR3 consists of 14 residues. CDR3 sequence: CASSIPSGRNEQYF. Here the CDR3 DNA reads TGTGCCAGCAGTATACCTAGCGGGAGGAACGAGCAGTACTTC.

Turning to this clone: A far more abundant clone sits one base away, making this likely a read error. The V and J genes are TRBV19 and TRBJ1-5, with 9 bases that match TRBD1. The CDR3 runs 15 residues. Per the germline V gene, CDR1 is LNHDA and CDR2 is SQIVND (reference sequence). The CDR3 coding sequence is TGTGCCGGTAGTATCCCCGGGACAGGGTTCCAGCCCCAGCATTTT. It yields the protein CAGSIPGTGFQPQHF.

The rearrangement uses TRBV7-2 and TRBJ2-2, with 7 nucleotides matching TRBD1. This CDR3 has 14 amino acids. The V and J ends lost 5 bases and 6 bases, in that order; junction bases with no gene match: 6. The V gene's germline CDR1 is SGHTA and CDR2 FQGNSA. CDR3 amino acids: CASSQDRSAGELFF. Written as DNA, the CDR3 is TGTGCCAGCAGCCAGGACAGGTCCGCCGGGGAGCTGTTTTTT.

This chain links TRBV7-2 with TRBJ2-7, with D possibly matching TRBD2 (6 bases). Germline CDR1 reads SGHTA; CDR2 reads FQGNSA. The CDR3 extends over 15 amino acids. The V end lost 2 bases, the J end lost 7 bases, and 18 bases lay between the germline ends. The CDR3 is CASSLMRSSAGEQYF. As DNA, the CDR3 is TGTGCCAGCAGCTTAATGCGGTCTAGCGCGGGTGAGCAGTACTTC.

As DNA, the CDR3 is TGTGCCAGCAGCGTAGATGGTAGCGGGAGGGGAGGAGAGCAGTTCTTC. It encodes CASSVDGSGRGGEQFF. The V call is TRBV9, the J call TRBJ2-1, with TRBD2 matching over 11 bases. CDR1 and CDR2 from the germline V gene are SGDLS and YYNGEE. This CDR3 has 16 residues. V trimming: 0 bases; J trimming: 10 bases; junction bases outside the gene matches: 9.

The rearrangement joins TRBV7-8 to TRBJ2-7, with D possibly matching TRBD1 (5 bases). The CDR3 contains 16 residues. Germline V lookup: CDR1 SGHVS, CDR2 FQNEAQ. V lost 1 base, J lost 3 bases, and 16 bases lay in between. The CDR3 region is CASSLGTGWAGYEQYF. The CDR3 coding sequence is TGTGCCAGCAGCTTAGGAACAGGATGGGCCGGCTACGAGCAGTACTTC.

The gene calls are TRBV2 and TRBJ1-2; 7 bases agree with TRBD1. This CDR3 contains 13 residues. Trimming took 2 bases from V and 4 from J; bases not matched to a gene: 1. CDR1 is SNHLY and CDR2 is FYNNEI in the germline V gene. The DNA of the CDR3 is TGTGCCAGCAGTGAACAGGGGGTCTATGGCTACACCTTC. It encodes CASSEQGVYGYTF.

The chain employs TRBV2 and TRBJ1-1, with D tentatively TRBD1 (5 bases). CDR1 SNHLY and CDR2 FYNNEI come from the germline V gene. The CDR3 totals 14 residues. Trimming left V 4 bases short and J 1 base short, with 10 bases between. The CDR3 DNA follows: TGTGCCAGCAGTGCGGCAGGGTCGAACACTGAAGCTTTCTTT. Translated, it gives CASSAAGSNTEAFF.

CDR3: CASSEIGLAGGPPNTGELFF. The CDR3 nucleotides are TGTGCCAGCAGTGAAATAGGACTAGCGGGAGGGCCGCCGAACACCGGGGAGCTGTTTTTT. The chain has TRBV9 and TRBJ2-2; 15 nucleotides match TRBD2. Trimming took 5 bases from V and 0 from J; bases not matched to a gene: 11. This CDR3 spans 20 amino acids. The germline V gene encodes CDR1 SGDLS and CDR2 YYNGEE.

The chain employs TRBV7-2 and TRBJ1-5; D may be TRBD1 (5 bases). V dropped 4 bases and J dropped 7 bases, with 11 bases sitting between them. CDR3 size: 13 residues. Germline assignment: CDR1 SGHTA and CDR2 FQGNSA. The CDR3 loop reads CASSSTREQPQHF. The CDR3 DNA is TGTGCCAGCAGCTCCACCAGGGAACAGCCCCAGCATTTT.

The J gene is TRBJ2-7, the V gene TRBV28, with 13 positions matching TRBD2. V was clipped by 4 bases and J by 2 bases; unmatched bases: 2. Germline CDR1 and CDR2: MDHEN and SYDVKM. This CDR3 region has 15 residues. As DNA, the CDR3 is TGTGCCAGCAGTTGGGGACTAGCGGGAACCTACGAGCAGTACTTC. This sequence encodes CASSWGLAGTYEQYF.